The 24 T cell receptor beta chains below all came from one sample that was sequenced in a study of blood T cell repertoires in COVID-19. Libraries were prepared by immunoSEQ multiplex PCR; TCRdb keeps only in-frame clonotypes and omits some of them. The sample lists 97,000 or so clones, over 75% occurring once. Sequences were obtained from peripheral blood. All receptors come from a man in his 60s with acute or convalescent COVID-19.

The rearrangement joins TRBV6-1 to TRBJ1-1; D is possibly TRBD1 (6 bases). This CDR3 is built from 15 residues. Germline V lookup: CDR1 MNHNS, CDR2 SASEGT. The V end was cut by 0 bases, the J end by 3 bases, with 11 bases between. CDR3 region: CASSEAGQGHTEAFF. The CDR3 DNA is TGTGCCAGCAGTGAAGCAGGGCAGGGGCACACTGAAGCTTTCTTT.

This chain joins TRBV5-1 and TRBJ1-4; D remains unclear. Germline V gene sequence: CDR1 SGHRS, CDR2 YFSETQ. The CDR3 totals 16 residues. V gave up 0 bases and J gave up 2 bases, with 11 bases separating them. The CDR3 spells CASSLGPLGTNEKLFF. The CDR3, as DNA: TGCGCCAGCAGCTTGGGCCCCCTGGGCACTAATGAAAAACTGTTTTTT.

The chain carries TRBV6-6 and TRBJ1-2, with D perhaps matching TRBD1 (6 bases). The germline CDR1 and CDR2 sequences are MNHNY and SVGAGI (reference sequence). The CDR3 runs to 16 residues. The V end lost 2 bases, the J end lost 0 bases, and 13 bases lay between the germline ends. The DNA of the CDR3 is TGTGCCAGCAGTTACGGGGGTGCAGGGGCTAACTATGGCTACACCTTC. It encodes CASSYGGAGANYGYTF.

This clone was picked up one time. V and J are TRBV27 and TRBJ2-2; TRBD2 agrees at 12 bases. This CDR3 is 17 amino acids long. Per germline, CDR1 MNHEY and CDR2 SMNVEV (reference sequence). The trim removed 4 bases at V and 5 bases at J, leaving 8 bases unmatched. In nucleotides, the CDR3 is TGTGCCAGCAGTTGGCTAGCGGGGGGGCGGCGGACCGGGGAGCTGTTTTTT. Its protein is CASSWLAGGRRTGELFF.

This sequence joins TRBV5-4 and TRBJ1-6; TRBD1 is a possible D gene (5 bases). Trimming cost V 2 bases and J 6 bases, with 9 bases left between them. The germline V gene encodes CDR1 SGHNT and CDR2 YYREEE (reference sequence). The length of the CDR3 is 14 residues. Here the CDR3 reads CASSFDSANSPLHF. The CDR3 bases are TGTGCCAGCAGCTTCGACAGTGCTAATTCACCCCTCCACTTT.

The V and J genes are TRBV15 and TRBJ2-6, with D tentatively TRBD2 (6 bases). Looked up from germline, CDR1 is LNHNV and CDR2 is YYDKDF (reference sequence). The CDR3 consists of 16 residues. Between the trimmed V and J ends, which lost 3 bases and 2 bases, there was a span of 11 bases. Written as DNA, the CDR3 is TGTGCCACCAGCAGCCGGGAGCTTGCTGGGGCCAACGTCCTGACTTTC. It specifies CATSSRELAGANVLTF.

This chain uses TRBV21-1 with TRBJ2-3; TRBD2 is the table's D call and was not checked against the DNA. TRBV21-1 counts as a pseudogene. CDR3 length: 17 amino acids. CDR3 loop: CASRIRTSGGVPDTQYF. The CDR3 bases are TGTGCCAGCCGAATTAGGACTAGCGGGGGGGTACCAGATACGCAGTATTTT.

This chain links TRBV20-1 with TRBJ1-1; 12 bases are a match to TRBD1. V lost 3 bases to trimming and J lost 5 bases; unmatched junction nucleotides: 4. The CDR3 has 14 amino acids. CDR1 is DFQATT, CDR2 SNEGSKA, per germline (reference sequence). CDR3 sequence (DNA): TGCAGTGCTAGTCCGGGACAGGGGGCGACTGAAGCTTTCTTT. Translated, it gives CSASPGQGATEAFF.

The chain has TRBV18 and TRBJ2-7, with D uncertain. CDR3 length: 15 residues. Germline CDR1 reads KGHSH; CDR2 reads LQKENI. Trimming pared 3 bases from V and 0 bases from J, leaving 12 bases between. This CDR3 reads CASSPGSMSSYEQYF. The DNA of the CDR3 is TGTGCCAGCTCACCGGGCAGTATGAGCTCCTACGAGCAGTACTTC.

J is TRBJ1-4 and V is TRBV2, with a possible D match to TRBD1 (5 bases). The CDR3 has 14 amino acids. The V end lost 7 bases, the J end lost 7 bases, and 16 bases lay between the germline ends. Germline CDR1 and CDR2: SNHLY and FYNNEI. The CDR3 sequence is CASTEPGGGEKLFF. The CDR3 DNA follows: TGTGCCAGCACCGAACCGGGGGGGGGTGAAAAACTGTTTTTT. Supplemented by reference TRBV2 and TRBJ1-4, the full variable domain reads EPEVTQTPSHQVTQMGQEVILRCVPISNHLYFYWYRQILGQKVEFLVSFYNNEISEKSEIFDDQFSVERPDGSNFTLKIRSTKLEDSAMYFCASTEPGGGEKLFFGSGTQLSVL.

The chain combines TRBV4-2 with TRBJ2-2; D might be TRBD1 (6 bases). The V and J ends lost 3 bases and 3 bases respectively, with 17 bases between them. Germline loops: CDR1 LGHNA, CDR2 YNFKEQ. This CDR3 spans 17 amino acids. Written as DNA, the CDR3 is TGTGCCAGCAGCCATCCCTCCCACAGGGTAGACACCGGGGAGCTGTTTTTT. It translates to CASSHPSHRVDTGELFF.

This sequence joins TRBV5-4 and TRBJ2-3; D might be TRBD1 (6 bases). CDR1 is SGHNT, CDR2 YYREEE, per germline (reference sequence). The CDR3 has 14 residues. Trimming pared 4 bases from V and 2 bases from J, leaving 11 bases between. This chain's CDR3 is CASSERTDTDTQYF. CDR3 DNA: TGTGCCAGCAGCGAGAGGACAGACACAGATACGCAGTATTTT.

This chain joins TRBV5-4 and TRBJ1-4; 7 bases agree with TRBD1. Germline V CDR1 and CDR2: SGHNT, YYREEE (reference sequence). CDR3 size: 17 residues. V lost 1 base, J lost 0 bases, and 6 bases stayed unmatched. The CDR3 coding sequence is TGTGCCAGCAGCTTGTACAGGGGCCCTGCAACTAATGAAAAACTGTTTTTT. Its protein is CASSLYRGPATNEKLFF.

The chain is built from TRBV30 and TRBJ1-5, with D possibly being TRBD1 (6 bases). Trimming removed 5 bases at V and 4 bases at J, with 12 bases between. In germline, CDR1 is GTSNPN, CDR2 SVGIG (reference sequence). This CDR3 is 13 amino acids long. CDR3 loop: CAWGGTGNQPQHF. The CDR3 region has the DNA TGTGCCTGGGGCGGTACAGGGAATCAGCCCCAGCATTTT.

The V and J genes are TRBV6-2 or TRBV6-3 and TRBJ2-4; D gene unclear. Germline values: CDR1 MNHEY, CDR2 SVGEGT. V dropped 4 bases and J dropped 2 bases, with 18 bases sitting between them. The CDR3 runs to 17 residues. Written as DNA, the CDR3 is TGTGCCAGCAGTTCGGCCGGGTCCTCCTTATCCAAAAACATTCAGTACTTC. It translates to CASSSAGSSLSKNIQYF.

This chain links TRBV25-1 with TRBJ2-7; TRBD1 matches at 7 bases. Germline V lookup: CDR1 MGHDK, CDR2 SYGVNS. This CDR3 has 15 amino acids. The J segment lost 3 bases and the V segment lost 1 base, leaving 6 bases of the junction unmatched. The DNA for the CDR3 is TGTGCCAGCAGTGAATTCCGACAGGGATTCTACGAGCAGTACTTC. Translation gives CASSEFRQGFYEQYF.

V gene TRBV5-4 combines with J gene TRBJ1-5; D remains ambiguous. The CDR3 totals 15 residues. The germline V gene has CDR1 SGHNT and CDR2 YYREEE (reference sequence). The V end was cut by 4 bases, the J end by 2 bases, with 13 bases between. CDR3 coding DNA: TGTGCCAGCAGCGTGGGCCCGGGTGGCAATCAGCCCCAGCATTTT. This encodes CASSVGPGGNQPQHF.

V and J are TRBV28 and TRBJ1-2; 7 bases fit TRBD1. V shed 2 bases and J 6 bases; nucleotides not matched to a gene: 3. CDR3 size: 13 residues. Germline-derived CDR1 and CDR2 are MDHEN and SYDVKM. CDR3 in DNA: TGTGCCAGCAGTTTAACAGGGGATGATGGCTACACCTTC. Its translation: CASSLTGDDGYTF.

This chain joins TRBV18 and TRBJ1-6; 8 bases agree with TRBD1. With 3 bases clipped from V and 10 bases from J, the junction kept 5 bases outside the gene matches. The CDR3 is 14 residues long. Germline V CDR1 and CDR2: KGHSH, LQKENI. CDR3: CASSPGQGWSPLHF. Here the CDR3 DNA reads TGTGCCAGCTCACCCGGACAGGGTTGGTCACCCCTCCACTTT.

The V call is TRBV27, the J call TRBJ2-7, with 13 bases matching TRBD2. The V segment lost 5 bases and the J segment 4 bases; nucleotides outside the gene matches: 5. The CDR3 covers 15 residues. In germline, CDR1 is MNHEY, CDR2 SMNVEV (reference sequence). The CDR3 region is CASSPLAGGPYEQYV. CDR3 DNA sequence: TGTGCCAGCAGTCCACTAGCGGGGGGGCCGTACGAGCAGTACGTC.

J is TRBJ2-3 and V is TRBV7-9; D remains unclear. The V gene's germline CDR1 is SEHNR and CDR2 FQNEAQ (reference sequence). There are 15 residues in the CDR3. Trimming pared 6 bases from V and 0 bases from J, leaving 13 bases between. The CDR3 here is CASRRDTASTDTQYF. The CDR3, as DNA: TGTGCCAGCAGACGTGACACAGCCAGCACAGATACGCAGTATTTT.

The sample holds a few counts of this clone. The chain joins TRBV7-2 to TRBJ1-1, with D tentatively TRBD1 (6 bases). CDR1 SGHTA and CDR2 FQGNSA come from the germline V gene. Between the trimmed V and J ends, which lost 3 bases and 4 bases, there was a span of 9 bases. CDR3 length: 13 residues. Here the CDR3 DNA reads TGTGCCAGCAGCTTGGGGACACTCACTGAAGCTTTCTTT. Its translation: CASSLGTLTEAFF.

This clone was seen only once. V is TRBV30 and J is TRBJ2-1; 9 bases fit TRBD1. The V gene's germline CDR1 is GTSNPN and CDR2 SVGIG (reference sequence). CDR3 length equals 14 residues. V was clipped by 4 bases and J by 2 bases; unmatched bases: 3. The CDR3 spells CAWMDRGPYNEQFF. In DNA, the CDR3 is TGTGCCTGGATGGACAGGGGTCCCTACAATGAGCAGTTCTTC.

The chain uses TRBV21-1 and TRBJ1-2; the D call of TRBD1 is as the table states it, not checked on the DNA. TRBV21-1 is described as a pseudogene. CDR3 length: 11 residues. The CDR3 is CASSKAVQADF. In nucleotides, the CDR3 is TGTGCCAGCAGCAAAGCGGTACAGGCTGACTTC.